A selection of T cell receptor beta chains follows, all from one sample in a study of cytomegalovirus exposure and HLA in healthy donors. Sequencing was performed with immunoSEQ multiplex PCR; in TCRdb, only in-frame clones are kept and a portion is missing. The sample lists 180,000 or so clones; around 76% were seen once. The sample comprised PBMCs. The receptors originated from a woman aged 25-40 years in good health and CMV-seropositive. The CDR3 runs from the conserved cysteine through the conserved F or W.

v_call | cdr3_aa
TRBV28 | CASSMGRQAFF
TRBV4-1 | CASRPPGQRIRAFF
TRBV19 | CASRGHYSQHF
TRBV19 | CASSIDGGGEKLFF
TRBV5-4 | CASTFRGQTEAFF
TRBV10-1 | CASSESGGSDTQYF
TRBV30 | CAWSVWGDYSPLHF
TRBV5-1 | CASSFSGNTGELFF
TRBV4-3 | CASSQDYRGMGSPLHF
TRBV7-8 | CASSLGSSGSNEQYF
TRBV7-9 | CASSLGGGRALNEQFF
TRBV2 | CASSDGTYGYTF
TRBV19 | CATGLGLARSSYNEQFF
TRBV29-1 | CSVAVYTEAFF
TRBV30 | CAWSEKRTILLVYEQYF
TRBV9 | CASSVDYSNQPQHF
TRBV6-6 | CASSLQGAQGYGYTF
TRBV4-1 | CASSQVPSFDLDTQYF
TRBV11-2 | CASSLGQGAYNEKLFF
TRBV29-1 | CSAGQNNYGYTF
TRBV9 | CASSVGRNYGYTF
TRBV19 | CASSIGDRDHEQYF
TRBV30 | CAWTIGGATGNTIYF
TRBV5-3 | CARSFCRGPSSNTEAFF
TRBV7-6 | CASSLVTGASTGELFF
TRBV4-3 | CASSPRPANNYNEQFF
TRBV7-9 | CASSLALTGDYDEQFF
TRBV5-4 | CASSLDGGGDTEAFF
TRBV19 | CASSIRGLNTEAFF
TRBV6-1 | CASSSGGATDTQYF
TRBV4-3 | CASSQATGGLDYGYTF
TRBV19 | CASSNVPVLNTEAFF
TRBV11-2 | CASSSGMSYNEQFF
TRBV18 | CASSRTGLAGGWSSTDTQYF
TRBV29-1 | CSVDRGGQGTKNIQYF
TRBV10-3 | CAISAHLGTGFTGELFF
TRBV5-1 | CASSSGVRREETQYF
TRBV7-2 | CASSRGSQETQYF
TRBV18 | CASSPWGGEVNTEAFF
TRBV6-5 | CASSYEGSSFCTF
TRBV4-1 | CASSQASGNALAFF
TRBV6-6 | CASSPGTGLSNEQFF
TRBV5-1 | CASSLGQGPNEQFF
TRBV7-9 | CASSLPGQGAGEQFF
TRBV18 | CASSRQGADTGELFF
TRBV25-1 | CASSVLTGGREKLFF
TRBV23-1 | CATQAGGFPYNEQFF
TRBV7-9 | CASSLQGGTEAFF